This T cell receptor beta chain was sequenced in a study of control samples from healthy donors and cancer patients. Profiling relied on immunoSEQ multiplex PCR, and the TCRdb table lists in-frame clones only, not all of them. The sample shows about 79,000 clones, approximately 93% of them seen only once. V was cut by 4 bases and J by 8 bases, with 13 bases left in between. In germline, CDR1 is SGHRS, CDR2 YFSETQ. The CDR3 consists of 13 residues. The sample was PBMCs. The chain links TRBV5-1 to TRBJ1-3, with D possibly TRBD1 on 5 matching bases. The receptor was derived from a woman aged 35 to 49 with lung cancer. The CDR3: CASSGGTPDTIYF. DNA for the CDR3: TGCGCCAGCAGCGGCGGGACGCCGGACACCATATATTTT.